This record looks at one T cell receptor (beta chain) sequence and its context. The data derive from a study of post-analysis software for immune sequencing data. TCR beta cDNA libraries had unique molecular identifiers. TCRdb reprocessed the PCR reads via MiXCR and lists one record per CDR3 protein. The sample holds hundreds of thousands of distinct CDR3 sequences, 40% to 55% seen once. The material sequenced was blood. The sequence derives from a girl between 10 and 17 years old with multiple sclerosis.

CDR3 DNA sequence: TGTGCCAGCAGCCCTCCCTTGAGGATCCACGAGCAGTACTTC. This translates into CASSPPLRIHEQYF. The genes are TRBV7-9 and TRBJ2-7; no firm D call. CDR1 is SEHNR, CDR2 FQNEAQ, per germline (reference sequence). The CDR3 totals 14 residues. Trimming left V 5 bases short and J 5 bases short, with 16 bases between.